What follows are 21 T cell receptor beta chains derived from one specimen sequenced in a study of shared clonotypes between healthy human individuals. This table comes from immunoSEQ multiplex PCR, and its TCRdb copy is limited to in-frame clones, with some not included. Altogether about 1 million clones are present, approximately 80% being singletons, with the ten largest covering about 0.52%. Sequenced input: memory CD4+ T cells from PBMCs. Subset: CD45RA-negative fraction. The receptors originated from a young man in good health. Some clones in this sample may be carry-over from other donors' samples.

For the CDR3, the DNA is TGTGCCAGCAGCCCCGGGACTGGAAAATACAATGAGCAGTTCTTC. Protein sequence: CASSPGTGKYNEQFF. The chain has TRBV7-2 and TRBJ2-1; D is possibly TRBD2 (6 bases). CDR1 and CDR2 from the germline V gene are SGHTA and FQGNSA. Trimming took off 5 bases at V and 4 bases at J, with 15 bases between the two ends. The CDR3 is 15 amino acids.

This chain uses TRBV1 with TRBJ2-7. TRBV1 is described as a pseudogene. This CDR3 is built from 16 residues. For the CDR3, the DNA is TGCACCAGCAGCCGGGATATCCAATCCCTCACCTACGAGCAGTACTTC. Encoded protein: CTSSRDIQSLTYEQYF.

On this clone: Likely a read error: the CDR3 ends without its conserved phenylalanine or tryptophan. The J gene is TRBJ1-4, the V gene TRBV28; D is undetermined. The ends were cut back, 7 bases at V and 8 bases at J, with 14 bases in the middle. Germline-derived CDR1 and CDR2 are MDHEN and SYDVKM. The CDR3 length is 13 residues. The CDR3 DNA follows: TGTGCCAGCACCACGAGGCCGGAGGAAAAACTGTTTCTT. Protein: CASTTRPEEKLFL.

The rearrangement links TRBV6-9 to TRBJ2-5; the D call may be TRBD1 or TRBD2 (5 bases each). TRBJ2-7 explains the end of the DNA better; the J call may be wrong. Per germline, CDR1 MNHGY and CDR2 SVAAGI. There are 16 residues in the CDR3. The CDR3 here is CASSCLDRGDSHEQYF. CDR3 coding DNA: TGTGCCAGCAGTTGTCTAGACAGAGGGGATTCCCACGAGCAGTACTTC.

Concerning this clone: Only one base separates this from a far larger clonotype, so it likely reflects a read error. The chain joins TRBV6-1 to TRBJ2-3; D is unclear. The germline gives CDR1 MNHNS, CDR2 SASEGT. V lost 6 bases to trimming and J lost 0 bases, with 1 base between them. The CDR3 runs 11 residues. For the CDR3, the DNA is TGTGCCAGCAGAAGCACAGATACGCAGTATTTT. Amino acids: CASRSTDTQYF.

A note on this clone: Within the sample, other DNA sequences also encode this same CDR3. This chain links TRBV6-5 with TRBJ2-3; 10 bases fit TRBD1. The J segment lost 3 bases and the V segment lost 4 bases, leaving 1 base of the junction unmatched. Germline CDR1 reads MNHEY; CDR2 reads SVGAGI. CDR3 length: 14 residues. This CDR3 is CASSWDRGTDTQYF. As DNA, the CDR3 is TGTGCCAGCAGTTGGGACAGGGGAACAGATACGCAGTATTTT.

This clone showed up just a few times. The chain carries TRBV5-6 and TRBJ1-1, with TRBD1 as a possible D gene (5 bases). The germline CDR1 and CDR2 sequences are SGHDT and YYEEEE. Trimming left V 2 bases short and J 5 bases short, with 13 bases between. The CDR3 is 14 amino acids. CDR3 coding DNA: TGTGCCAGCAGCTTCCGGGGGGGTAGGACTGAAGCTTTCTTT. Its protein product is CASSFRGGRTEAFF. Using reference TRBV5-6 and TRBJ1-1 for the parts outside the CDR3, the full variable domain is DAGVTQSPTHLIKTRGQQVTLRCSPKSGHDTVSWYQQALGQGPQFIFQYYEEEERQRGNFPDRFSGHQFPNYSSELNVNALLLGDSALYLCASSFRGGRTEAFFGQGTRLTVV.

The CDR3 loop is CASSSLALETQYF. CDR3 DNA: TGTGCCAGCAGCTCGCTAGCGTTAGAGACCCAGTACTTC. The chain couples TRBV7-9 to TRBJ2-5; a weak D match, TRBD2 (6 bases). Germline values: CDR1 SEHNR, CDR2 FQNEAQ (reference sequence). Trimming took 4 bases from V and 4 from J, leaving 10 bases between them. The CDR3 is 13 amino acids.

This clone turned up a few times. The gene calls are TRBV6-5 and TRBJ2-7, with 8 bases aligning to TRBD1. This CDR3 region has 16 residues. V lost 2 bases to trimming and J lost 0 bases; unmatched junction nucleotides: 6. Per germline, CDR1 MNHEY and CDR2 SVGAGI. CDR3 in amino acids: CASSYTGTGYSYEQYF. CDR3 nucleotide sequence: TGTGCCAGCAGTTACACCGGGACAGGATACTCCTACGAGCAGTACTTC.

V usage is TRBV28 and J usage is TRBJ1-3, with D maybe TRBD1 (6 bases). V was shortened by 7 bases and J by 1 base, with 14 bases between the two germline ends. Germline V gives CDR1 MDHEN, CDR2 SYDVKM. The CDR3 is 15 amino acids. The chain's CDR3 is CASIERRGSGNTIYF. CDR3 DNA: TGTGCCAGCATCGAAAGGAGGGGGTCTGGAAACACCATATATTTT.

This clone was detected once. The same CDR3 is also encoded by other DNA sequences in this sample. The chain is built from TRBV5-1 and TRBJ2-2; the match to TRBD1 covers 8 bases. The CDR3 runs to 14 residues. The germline gives CDR1 SGHRS, CDR2 YFSETQ. V shed 4 bases, J shed 3 bases, and the junction held 2 bases outside the gene matches. CDR3 DNA: TGCGCCAGCAGCCAGGGACAGGACACCGGGGAGCTGTTTTTT. Translation: CASSQGQDTGELFF.

This rearrangement joins TRBV7-9 to TRBJ2-3; D not certain. Germline V gene sequence: CDR1 SEHNR, CDR2 FQNEAQ (reference sequence). Trimming pared 1 base from V and 5 bases from J, leaving 10 bases between. This CDR3 region has 14 residues. CDR3 region: CASSLGWTVDTQYF. CDR3 DNA sequence: TGTGCCAGCAGCTTAGGGTGGACGGTAGATACGCAGTATTTT. The variable domain in full, with the rest retrieved from reference TRBV7-9 and TRBJ2-3, is DTGVSQNPRHKITKRGQNVTFRCDPISEHNRLYWYRQTLGQGPEFLTYFQNEAQLEKSRLLSDRFSAERPKGSFSTLEIQRTEQGDSAMYLCASSLGWTVDTQYFGPGTRLTVL.

This clone was counted between two and nine times. V is TRBV28 and J is TRBJ1-2; no clear D. This CDR3 has 12 amino acids. Germline assignment: CDR1 MDHEN and CDR2 SYDVKM. The germline V and J ends were trimmed by 5 bases and 6 bases, with 10 bases remaining between them. The CDR3 protein is CASSRTLHGYTF. CDR3 coding DNA: TGTGCCAGCAGTCGTACCCTCCATGGCTACACCTTC.

In its sample, this clone was seen a few times. This chain uses TRBV7-2 with TRBJ2-3; 10 nucleotides agree with TRBD2. Trimming at V came to 0 bases and at J to 3 bases, leaving 6 bases not matched to a gene. From germline, CDR1 is SGHTA and CDR2 FQGNSA. The CDR3 sequence is 17 residues long. CDR3 protein: CASSLAPTSGFTDTQYF. The CDR3 DNA sequence: TGTGCCAGCAGCTTAGCCCCGACTAGCGGGTTTACAGATACGCAGTATTTT.

With regard to this clone: Other DNA sequences within the sample encode an identical CDR3. The rearrangement links TRBV30 to TRBJ2-7; 7 positions agree with TRBD2. Germline trimming cut 2 bases from V and 6 bases from J; bases unmatched to any gene: 1. CDR3 length equals 11 residues. Germline loops: CDR1 GTSNPN, CDR2 SVGIG (reference sequence). This CDR3 reads CAWSWGGEQYF. DNA for the CDR3: TGTGCCTGGAGTTGGGGGGGCGAGCAGTACTTC. Based on the CDR3 plus reference TRBV30 and TRBJ2-7, the full variable domain is SQTIHQWPATLVQPVGSPLSLECTVEGTSNPNLYWYRQAAGRGLQLLFYSVGIGQISSEVPQNLSASRPQDRQFILSSKKLLLSDSGFYLCAWSWGGEQYFGPGTRLTVT.

The chain links TRBV6-5 to TRBJ2-5; TRBD2 might be the D (6 bases). The CDR3 has 14 residues. Germline CDR1 reads MNHEY; CDR2 reads SVGAGI. V was shortened by 6 bases and J by 4 bases, with 15 bases between the two germline ends. The CDR3 loop reads CASRRILAPETQYF. The DNA for the CDR3 is TGTGCCAGCAGGAGGATACTAGCCCCAGAGACCCAGTACTTC.

This clone was detected a few times. The gene calls are TRBV30 and TRBJ1-3; unclear D gene. Looked up from germline, CDR1 is GTSNPN and CDR2 is SVGIG (reference sequence). The ends were cut back, 8 bases at V and 0 bases at J, with 11 bases in the middle. CDR3 length equals 13 residues. The CDR3 loop is CARRSGSGNTIYF. Here the CDR3 DNA reads TGTGCCCGACGGAGTGGCTCTGGAAACACCATATATTTT.

The CDR3 sequence: CASSAGATQGEQYF. CDR3 DNA sequence: TGTGCCAGCAGCGCCGGGGCAACCCAGGGCGAGCAGTACTTC. This chain joins TRBV7-9 and TRBJ2-7, with D perhaps being TRBD1 or TRBD2 (5 bases each). The CDR3 runs to 14 residues. The germline CDR1 and CDR2 sequences are SEHNR and FQNEAQ (reference sequence). The ends were cut back, 5 bases at V and 6 bases at J, with 17 bases in the middle.

The chain carries TRBV28 and TRBJ2-1; D is uncertain. This CDR3 region has 14 residues. V lost 3 bases and J 2 bases, leaving 8 bases between the germline ends. Looked up from germline, CDR1 is MDHEN and CDR2 is SYDVKM. The CDR3 spells CASSLGWAYNEQFF. In DNA, the CDR3 is TGTGCCAGCAGTTTGGGGTGGGCCTACAATGAGCAGTTCTTC.

J is TRBJ2-1 and V is TRBV6-1, with D perhaps matching TRBD1 or TRBD2 (5 bases each). Germline V gene data show CDR1 as MNHNS and CDR2 as SASEGT. The CDR3 has 12 residues. Trimming left V 8 bases short and J 10 bases short, with 15 bases between. CDR3 amino acids: CASGRGVLEQFF. DNA of the CDR3: TGTGCCAGCGGCAGAGGGGTCTTAGAGCAGTTCTTC.

The chain combines TRBV6-1 with TRBJ2-3; D ambiguous. V was cut by 6 bases and J by 0 bases, with 13 bases left in between. Germline-derived CDR1 and CDR2 are MNHNS and SASEGT. The CDR3 contains 15 residues. The DNA for the CDR3 is TGTGCCAGCAGGTCGGGTGAGGCCAGCACAGATACGCAGTATTTT. Residues: CASRSGEASTDTQYF.